These 4 T cell receptor beta chains originate from one sample sequenced in a study of regulatory T cells in long-lasting Graves disease. HTBI primers from iRepertoire and Arm-PCR of CDR3 regions yielded the TCR beta libraries. From the multiplex PCR reads, TCRdb called clonotypes with MiXCR, one entry per CDR3 protein. The sample contains approximately 390,000 distinct CDR3 sequences, under 20% of which appear only once. As to time point: newly diagnosed GD, antithyroid drugs for less than 3 months. Researchers made the TCR library from RNA that was extracted from PBMCs. This same sample was also part of a study on T cells in Graves' hyperthyroidism and ophthalmopathy.

This material consisted of peripheral blood mononuclear cells (PBMCs), taken at new diagnosis, from a patient treated with antithyroid drugs. These receptors all stem from a woman under 30 with Graves disease.

The chain recombines TRBV5-1 with TRBJ2-1; 7 nucleotides align to TRBD2. The ends lost 0 bases at V and 7 bases at J; junction bases unmatched: 7. The CDR3 runs 15 residues. From germline, CDR1 is SGHRS and CDR2 YFSETQ. The DNA of the CDR3 is TGCGCCAGCAGCTTGGGCGTGGGAGGGCCGAATGAGCAGTTCTTC. Its protein product is CASSLGVGGPNEQFF.

This clonotype was seen at least ten times. The V gene is TRBV28, the J gene TRBJ2-7, with D hard to call. CDR1 and CDR2 (germline): MDHEN, SYDVKM. This CDR3 spans 13 amino acids. The V gene lost 5 bases and the J gene lost 0 bases, with 8 bases spanning the gap. The CDR3 DNA follows: TGTGCCAGCAGTCCGGGTTTCTCCTACGAGCAGTACTTC. Protein: CASSPGFSYEQYF.

There are a few counts of this clonotype. The J gene is TRBJ2-3, the V gene TRBV7-9; D is perhaps TRBD1 (6 bases). Trimming took 0 bases from V and 3 from J, leaving 13 bases between them. This CDR3 has 16 amino acids. Germline CDR1 is SEHNR and CDR2 is FQNEAQ (reference sequence). This CDR3 reads CASSLAAGQGTDTQYF. CDR3 coding DNA: TGTGCCAGCAGCTTAGCGGCGGGCCAGGGGACAGATACGCAGTATTTT. The full variable domain, with the rest looked up from reference TRBV7-9 and TRBJ2-3, is DTGVSQNPRHKITKRGQNVTFRCDPISEHNRLYWYRQTLGQGPEFLTYFQNEAQLEKSRLLSDRFSAERPKGSFSTLEIQRTEQGDSAMYLCASSLAAGQGTDTQYFGPGTRLTVL.

A word on this clonotype: This sequence may be a read error, since a much larger clone differs from it by one base. V is TRBV13 and J is TRBJ2-1; unclear D gene. The CDR3 has 12 amino acids. CDR1 and CDR2 from the germline V gene are PRHDT and FYEKMQ (reference sequence). Here the CDR3 DNA reads TGTGCCAGCAGCTTACGGTCGAATGACCAGTTCTTC. Residues: CASSLRSNDQFF.